Listed below are T cell receptor beta chains from one sample, sequenced in a study of CD8+ T cells in alopecia areata. Produced via immunoSEQ multiplex PCR; TCRdb's table is partial and in-frame only. The table records 110,000 or so clones, 56% of them present only once. The source was CD4+ T cells sorted from blood, collected at week 24, from a patient treated with tofacitinib. These receptors came from a human donor with alopecia areata. Both conserved end residues are part of each CDR3. The D gene is left open where the match is weak. Part of the rows lack a size; the others show once, few, many or a class for expanded clones.

j_call d_call clone_size cdr3_length v_call cdr3_aa cdr3_nt
TRBJ2-7 NA NA 10 TRBV7-9 CARPRYEQYF TGTGCACGCCCCAGGTACGAGCAGTACTTC
TRBJ2-5 NA NA 13 TRBV6-5 CASSLTGLETQYF TGTGCCAGCAGTCTTACAGGGCTAGAGACCCAGTACTTC
TRBJ1-2 NA NA 12 TRBV30 CAWSVSETGYTF TGTGCCTGGAGTGTTTCCGAGACAGGCTACACCTTC
TRBJ1-1 TRBD1 NA 15 TRBV30 CAWSVLQGGKAEAFF TGTGCCTGGAGTGTACTTCAGGGGGGTAAGGCTGAAGCTTTCTTT
TRBJ1-5 NA once 15 TRBV27 CASSSAYGPNQPQHF TGTGCCAGCAGTTCCGCCTACGGTCCCAATCAGCCCCAGCATTTT
TRBJ1-5 NA once 15 TRBV10-3 CAISESRSGNQPQHF TGTGCCATCAGTGAGTCTAGATCAGGAAATCAGCCCCAGCATTTT
TRBJ2-2 TRBD2 few 16 TRBV5-1 CASSLLRGSDTGELFF TGCGCCAGCAGCTTGCTGCGGGGGTCAGACACCGGGGAGCTGTTTTTT
TRBJ2-3 NA NA 12 TRBV6-6 CASSRVSDTQYF TGTGCCAGCAGTAGGGTGTCAGATACGCAGTATTTT
TRBJ1-5 NA NA 15 TRBV2 CASSGLTNRDQPQHF TGTGCCAGCAGTGGGTTGACGAACCGGGACCAGCCCCAGCATTTT
TRBJ2-3 NA NA 15 TRBV7-2 CASSPLGTRTDTQYF TGTGCCAGCAGCCCCCTCGGTACCCGCACAGATACGCAGTATTTT
TRBJ1-6 NA NA 17 TRBV19 CASSRIQGSELASPLHF TGTGCCAGTAGTAGAATACAGGGTTCCGAGTTGGCATCACCCCTCCACTTT
TRBJ2-5 NA NA 13 TRBV4-2 CASSQEALRTQYF TGTGCCAGCAGCCAAGAAGCCCTTAGAACCCAGTACTTC
TRBJ1-6 TRBD1 NA 12 TRBV29-1 CSASTGDSPLHF TGCAGCGCCTCGACAGGGGATTCACCCCTCCACTTT
TRBJ2-7 NA NA 11 TRBV20-1 CSAIRGYEQYF TGCAGTGCGATCAGGGGCTACGAGCAGTACTTC
TRBJ2-3 NA NA 13 TRBV29-1 CSVEVYVPDTQYF TGCAGCGTTGAAGTTTATGTCCCCGATACGCAGTATTTT
TRBJ1-6 NA NA 15 TRBV30 CATPGLLATNSPLHF TGTGCCACCCCGGGACTCCTCGCAACAAATTCACCCCTCCACTTT
TRBJ2-7 NA few 15 TRBV30 CAWSPQGEGSYEQYF TGTGCCTGGAGTCCCCAAGGTGAGGGGTCCTACGAGCAGTACTTC
TRBJ2-2 NA NA 12 TRBV2 CATSGLHGELFF TGTGCCACCTCGGGGCTCCACGGGGAGCTGTTTTTT
TRBJ2-6 NA NA 16 TRBV10-3 CAISEVIISGANVLTF TGTGCCATCAGTGAAGTGATCATCTCTGGGGCCAACGTCCTGACTTTC
TRBJ1-1 NA NA 13 TRBV2 CASSVRVNTEAFF TGTGCCAGCAGTGTTCGAGTGAACACTGAAGCTTTCTTT
TRBJ2-2 NA NA 15 TRBV5-1 CASSLLGRDTGELFF TGCGCCAGCAGCTTGTTGGGCAGGGACACCGGGGAGCTGTTTTTT
TRBJ1-2 TRBD1 NA 13 TRBV5-8 CASSLRQGDGYTF TGTGCCAGCAGCTTGCGCCAGGGGGACGGCTACACCTTC
TRBJ2-2 NA once 13 TRBV30 CAWSVGYTGELFF TGTGCCTGGAGTGTAGGGTACACCGGGGAGCTGTTTTTT
TRBJ1-6 NA few 12 TRBV2 CASRAGAVTLHF TGTGCCAGCAGGGCGGGGGCCGTCACCCTCCACTTT
TRBJ1-2 NA NA 13 TRBV9 CASSVGPNYGYTF TGTGCCAGCAGCGTAGGGCCCAACTATGGCTACACCTTC
TRBJ2-5 NA NA 13 TRBV7-6 CASSSLSQETQYF TGTGCCAGCAGCTCGTTAAGCCAAGAGACCCAGTACTTC
TRBJ2-1 TRBD1 NA 14 TRBV7-3 CASSVQTGYNEQFF TGTGCCAGCAGCGTCCAGACAGGGTACAATGAGCAGTTCTTC
TRBJ2-1 NA few 15 TRBV29-1 CSGDYFNKPEGEQFF TGCAGCGGTGACTACTTCAACAAACCCGAGGGTGAGCAGTTCTTC
TRBJ1-4 TRBD1 NA 13 TRBV30 CAWSSGGGEKLFF TGTGCCTGGAGTTCAGGGGGTGGTGAAAAACTGTTTTTT
TRBJ1-5 NA NA 15 TRBV28 CASSGHGVSNQPQHF TGTGCCAGCAGTGGTCATGGGGTTAGCAATCAGCCCCAGCATTTT
TRBJ2-3 NA once 11 TRBV20-1 CSAGIADTQYF TGCAGTGCGGGGATCGCAGATACGCAGTATTTT
TRBJ1-1 NA NA 13 TRBV10-3 CAISGDRNTEAFF TGTGCCATCAGTGGCGACAGAAACACTGAAGCTTTCTTT
TRBJ2-7 NA NA 11 TRBV10-3 CAISDLGEQYF TGTGCCATCAGTGACTTGGGCGAGCAGTACTTC
TRBJ1-6 NA few 14 TRBV14 CASSQNLVGTFSHF TGTGCCAGCAGCCAAAATCTAGTCGGGACTTTTTCACACTTT
TRBJ2-2 TRBD1 once 15 TRBV5-4 CASSFDRGNTGELFF TGTGCCAGCAGCTTCGACAGGGGTAACACCGGGGAGCTGTTTTTT
TRBJ2-2 NA few 14 TRBV7-2 CASSLDSTAGELFF TGTGCCAGCAGCTTAGATTCCACGGCCGGGGAGCTGTTTTTT
TRBJ1-2 NA NA 14 TRBV4-3 CASSQDLADYGYTF TGCGCCAGCAGCCAAGATCTAGCAGACTATGGCTACACCTTC
TRBJ1-2 NA few 12 TRBV7-2 CASSPNRNGYTF TGTGCCAGCAGCCCTAACAGAAATGGCTACACCTTC
TRBJ2-3 NA NA 13 TRBV29-1 CSALVEGTDTQYF TGCAGCGCCCTCGTGGAGGGTACAGATACGCAGTATTTT
TRBJ2-3 NA NA 14 TRBV18 CATRSSAGADTQYF TGTGCCACCCGATCTAGCGCGGGCGCAGATACGCAGTATTTT
TRBJ2-6 NA NA 15 TRBV29-1 CSVGGGAEGANVLTF TGCAGCGTCGGAGGGGGGGCGGAAGGGGCCAACGTCCTGACTTTC
TRBJ2-6 NA once 17 TRBV30 CAWSGVSLSSGANVLTF TGTGCCTGGAGTGGAGTTTCCTTGAGCTCTGGGGCCAACGTCCTGACTTTC
TRBJ2-2 NA few 13 TRBV30 CAWSKRSTGELFF TGTGCCTGGAGTAAACGGTCCACCGGGGAGCTGTTTTTT
TRBJ2-3 NA NA 15 TRBV9 CASSARGDGTDTQYF TGTGCCAGCAGCGCCAGAGGGGACGGGACAGATACGCAGTATTTT
TRBJ2-2 TRBD2 NA 17 TRBV30 CAGTSGGLVEDTGELFF TGTGCCGGGACTAGCGGGGGGCTCGTGGAGGACACCGGGGAGCTGTTTTTT
TRBJ1-3 NA few 15 TRBV7-2 CASSLAAGSGNTIYF TGTGCCAGCAGCCTCGCCGCGGGCTCTGGAAACACCATATATTTT
TRBJ2-5 NA NA 11 TRBV14 CASSQVETQYF TGTGCCAGCAGCCAGGTAGAGACCCAGTACTTC
TRBJ2-3 TRBD1 NA 15 TRBV29-1 CSAGQGQGTADTQYF TGCAGCGCCGGCCAGGGACAGGGTACAGCAGATACGCAGTATTTT
TRBJ2-3 TRBD2 few 19 TRBV18 CASSRSGLAGGRWTDTQYF TGTGCCAGCTCACGATCCGGACTAGCGGGGGGGCGTTGGACAGATACGCAGTATTTT
TRBJ2-5 NA NA 11 TRBV2 CASKGWETQYF TGTGCCAGTAAGGGGTGGGAGACCCAGTACTTC
TRBJ1-1 TRBD1 NA 13 TRBV29-1 CSVVKGANTEAFF TGCAGCGTTGTCAAGGGGGCAAACACTGAAGCTTTCTTT